Presented here are 31 T cell receptor beta chains from one specimen sequenced in a study of T cell repertoires in cytomegalovirus infection. No antigen has been assigned to these receptors. One entry per CDR3 protein results from TCRdb running MiXCR on the reads. The sample contains 650,000 to 850,000 distinct CDR3 sequences, approximately 32% of which appear only once. This sample comprised cultured CD8+ T cells from PBMCs, obtained from culture after CMV antigen stimulation. The receptors originated from a human donor in good health (CMV status not recorded). Some clones in this sample may be carry-over from other donors' samples.

In its sample, this clonotype was seen a few times. CDR3 region: CASSFSSQGPNTGELFF. CDR3 sequence (DNA): TGTGCCAGCAGTTTTTCATCGCAGGGTCCGAACACCGGGGAGCTGTTTTTT. The gene calls are TRBV28 and TRBJ2-2; TRBD1 is a possible D gene (5 bases). Germline V gives CDR1 MDHEN, CDR2 SYDVKM. V shed 3 bases and J shed 0 bases, with 14 bases lying between them. CDR3 length equals 17 residues. Looking up the rest from reference TRBV28 and TRBJ2-2 gives the full variable domain: DVKVTQSSRYLVKRTGEKVFLECVQDMDHENMFWYRQDPGLGLRLIYFSYDVKMKEKGDIPEGYSVSREKKERFSLILESASTNQTSMYLCASSFSSQGPNTGELFFGEGSRLTVL.

This chain connects TRBV28 to TRBJ1-5; D is unclear. With 2 bases removed from V and 7 bases from J, the gap between germline ends came to 12 bases. This CDR3 has 14 amino acids. Germline V gives CDR1 MDHEN, CDR2 SYDVKM. The DNA for the CDR3 is TGTGCCAGCAGTTTAGCCGGGTCACAGCAGCCCCAGCATTTT. It encodes CASSLAGSQQPQHF.

This clonotype was seen repeatedly, ten times or more. This chain uses TRBV28 with TRBJ2-6; 8 bases line up with TRBD2. CDR1 and CDR2 from the germline V gene are MDHEN and SYDVKM. V shed 4 bases and J 4 bases; nucleotides not matched to a gene: 6. The CDR3 totals 16 residues. The CDR3 loop reads CASSSSGFAGANVLTF. The CDR3 bases are TGTGCCAGCAGTTCTAGCGGGTTCGCCGGGGCCAACGTCCTGACTTTC.

This clonotype was recorded at least ten times. CDR3 bases: TGTGCCAGCAGCCCCCAGACAGGCCTCAGGGAGGAAGCTTTCTTT. This codes for CASSPQTGLREEAFF. The chain joins TRBV7-6 to TRBJ1-1; D might be TRBD1 (6 bases). This CDR3 comprises 15 residues. CDR1 SGHVS and CDR2 FNYEAQ come from the germline V gene. V lost 5 bases, J lost 8 bases, and 21 bases lay in between. The full variable domain, its missing parts supplied by reference TRBV7-6 and TRBJ1-1, is GAGVSQSPRYKVTKRGQDVALRCDPISGHVSLYWYRQALGQGPEFLTYFNYEAQQDKSGLPNDRFSAERPEGSISTLTIQRTEQRDSAMYRCASSPQTGLREEAFFGQGTRLTVV.

This clonotype was counted ten times or more. The rearrangement links TRBV7-8 to TRBJ2-3; possibly TRBD1 for D (6 bases). Trimming removed 3 bases at V and 6 bases at J, with 13 bases between. Per germline, CDR1 SGHVS and CDR2 FQNEAQ. This CDR3 has 14 residues. CDR3 bases: TGTGCCAGCAGCTTTGTTGGGGGCCGGGATACGCAGTATTTT. As protein: CASSFVGGRDTQYF. Full variable domain (missing parts from reference TRBV7-8 and TRBJ2-3): GAGVSQSPRYKVAKRGQDVALRCDPISGHVSLFWYQQALGQGPEFLTYFQNEAQLDKSGLPSDRFFAERPEGSVSTLKIQRTQQEDSAVYLCASSFVGGRDTQYFGPGTRLTVL.

This clonotype was seen a handful of times. The chain links TRBV6-2 or TRBV6-3 to TRBJ2-1; TRBD1 aligns across 7 bases. Germline-derived CDR1 and CDR2 are MNHEY and SVGEGT. J lost 6 bases, V lost 2 bases, and 1 base had no gene match. CDR3 length equals 13 residues. The CDR3 reads CASSYDRVNEQFF. The CDR3 bases are TGTGCCAGCAGTTACGACAGGGTCAATGAGCAGTTCTTC.

This chain connects TRBV6-5 to TRBJ2-3; the match to TRBD2 covers 9 bases. Germline CDR1 is MNHEY and CDR2 is SVGAGI. Trimming took 8 bases from V and 0 from J; bases not matched to a gene: 12. The CDR3 runs 17 residues. CDR3 sequence (DNA): TGTGCCAGCGGATTAGCGGGGGTCTCCTCTAGCACAGATACGCAGTATTTT. It specifies CASGLAGVSSSTDTQYF.

This clonotype was found a few times. The chain is built from TRBV24-1 and TRBJ1-1; D unclear. The CDR3 totals 17 residues. Per the germline V gene, CDR1 is KGHDR and CDR2 is SFDVKD. Trimming cost V 8 bases and J 1 base, with 22 bases left between them. This chain's CDR3 is CATKRTHSYEWNTEAFF. The DNA of the CDR3 is TGTGCCACCAAGCGGACCCACTCATACGAATGGAACACTGAAGCTTTCTTT.

There are a few counts of this clonotype. The chain uses TRBV6-2 or TRBV6-3 and TRBJ1-6, with D unclear. Germline V gene sequence: CDR1 MNHEY, CDR2 SVGEGT. Trimming took 4 bases from V and 0 from J, leaving 19 bases between them. The CDR3 has 19 amino acids. The CDR3 protein is CASSSDPWTASSYNSPLHF. Here the CDR3 DNA reads TGTGCCAGCAGTTCCGACCCATGGACGGCGAGCTCCTATAATTCACCCCTCCACTTT.

The J gene is TRBJ1-4, the V gene TRBV2; the D gene is possibly TRBD1 (6 bases). V dropped 4 bases and J dropped 17 bases, with 17 bases sitting between them. The CDR3 runs 12 residues. Germline V gene data show CDR1 as SNHLY and CDR2 as FYNNEI. CDR3 in DNA: TGTGCCAGCAGTGTATCAGAGACAGGAGGATTTTTT. It specifies CASSVSETGGFF.

This chain uses TRBV4-1 with TRBJ1-1; a weak D match, TRBD1 (6 bases). V lost 1 base and J 0 bases, leaving 12 bases between the germline ends. This CDR3 region has 16 residues. Germline-derived CDR1 and CDR2 are MGHRA and YSYEKL. The CDR3 spells CASSQVGGGMNTEAFF. CDR3 coding DNA: TGCGCCAGCAGCCAAGTAGGGGGAGGGATGAACACTGAAGCTTTCTTT.

The rearrangement joins TRBV6-2 or TRBV6-3 to TRBJ1-1, with a weak D call TRBD1 (6 bases). Trimming removed 6 bases at V and 0 bases at J, with 8 bases between. CDR1 MNHEY and CDR2 SVGEGT come from the germline V gene. There are 13 residues in the CDR3. CDR3 sequence reads: CASRHRVNTEAFF. CDR3 nucleotide sequence: TGTGCCAGCAGACACAGGGTGAACACTGAAGCTTTCTTT.

This clonotype was observed many times. The DNA is left out, because the CDR3 cannot be placed on it with certainty; the CDR3 is given as TCRdb lists it. The CDR3: CASSFGPGGYEQYF. V gene TRBV7-2 combines with J gene TRBJ2-7; TRBD1, as called in the table, went unchecked against the DNA. The CDR3 is 14 residues long, counting both termini. CDR1 SGHTA and CDR2 FQGNSA come from the germline V gene.

The sample holds many counts of this clonotype. This chain uses TRBV6-5 with TRBJ2-2; 8 bases fit TRBD2. The V gene's germline CDR1 is MNHEY and CDR2 SVGAGI. The CDR3 loop spans 18 amino acids. After removal of 2 bases from V and 5 bases from J, the junction contained 13 bases not matched to a gene. The CDR3 DNA reads as TGTGCCAGCAGTTACCTTGCCGGACTAGCAATCCTAACCGGGGAGCTGTTTTTT. Translated, it gives CASSYLAGLAILTGELFF.

This clonotype was picked up many times. The chain combines TRBV11-2 with TRBJ2-7; possibly TRBD2 for D (6 bases). CDR1 is SGHAT, CDR2 FQNNGV, per germline. The length of the CDR3 is 17 residues. V dropped 6 bases and J dropped 1 base, with 22 bases sitting between them. CDR3 amino acids: CASRNFPREERSYEQYV. The DNA of the CDR3 is TGTGCCAGCAGAAACTTTCCCAGGGAGGAAAGGTCCTACGAGCAGTACGTC.

This clonotype was counted a few times. The chain combines TRBV6-6 with TRBJ2-7; 7 bases are shared with TRBD1. The CDR3 consists of 15 residues. The trim removed 4 bases at V and 2 bases at J, leaving 8 bases unmatched. Germline V lookup: CDR1 MNHNY, CDR2 SVGAGI (reference sequence). For the CDR3, the DNA is TGTGCCAGCAGTTGGCCGCCGGGACAGACCTACGAGCAGTACTTC. This sequence encodes CASSWPPGQTYEQYF.

In its sample, this clonotype was seen a few times. The chain uses TRBV5-4 and TRBJ2-1, with 11 positions matching TRBD2. The CDR3 sequence is 15 residues long. Germline assignment: CDR1 SGHNT and CDR2 YYREEE (reference sequence). After removal of 4 bases from V and 6 bases from J, the junction contained 6 bases not matched to a gene. CDR3 in DNA: TGTGCCAGCAGCCCCCCTAGCGGGGGGTTCAATGAGCAGTTCTTC. This encodes CASSPPSGGFNEQFF.

In DNA, the CDR3 is TGTGCCAGCAGTTACGTCCCTAACGGGGGCAATTCTAATGAGCAGTTCTTC. Translation: CASSYVPNGGNSNEQFF. The genes are TRBV6-5 and TRBJ2-1; TRBD1 or TRBD2 may be the D gene (6 bases each). The V end lost 2 bases, the J end lost 7 bases, and 21 bases lay between the germline ends. Germline V lookup: CDR1 MNHEY, CDR2 SVGAGI. The CDR3 totals 17 residues.

This clonotype was counted a few times. This sequence joins TRBV11-2 and TRBJ2-5, with a weak D call TRBD1 (6 bases). The CDR3 consists of 14 residues. Germline V lookup: CDR1 SGHAT, CDR2 FQNNGV. Between the trimmed V and J ends, which lost 2 bases and 2 bases, there was a span of 9 bases. CDR3 coding DNA: TGTGCCAGCAGCTTATGGACAGCTCAAGAGACCCAGTACTTC. Translating gives CASSLWTAQETQYF.

The V and J genes are TRBV11-2 and TRBJ2-7, with 7 bases lining up with TRBD1. V lost 3 bases, J lost 4 bases, and 12 bases stayed unmatched. In germline, CDR1 is SGHAT, CDR2 FQNNGV. CDR3 size: 16 residues. The DNA for the CDR3 is TGTGCCAGCAGCTTCGGTTTCGACAGGGTTGGGTACGAGCAGTACTTC. It is translated as CASSFGFDRVGYEQYF.

DNA of the CDR3: TGTGCCAGCAGTTATCCTCTCCAGGGTCGCTCCTACAATGAGCAGTTCTTC. This translates into CASSYPLQGRSYNEQFF. This chain uses TRBV6-2 or TRBV6-3 with TRBJ2-1, with D perhaps matching TRBD1 (5 bases). The V end lost 3 bases, the J end lost 0 bases, and 15 bases lay between the germline ends. Germline CDR1 is MNHEY and CDR2 is SVGEGT. The CDR3 extends over 17 amino acids.

In the case of this clonotype: This may arise from a read error, as a much more abundant clone is one base away. The CDR3 DNA is TGTGTCAGCAGCTTAGGGGGGAGTTCCTACGAGCAGTACGTC. It is translated as CVSSLGGSSYEQYV. V usage is TRBV7-8 and J usage is TRBJ2-7; the D call may be TRBD1 or TRBD2 (6 bases each). The CDR3 is 14 residues long. Germline V CDR1 and CDR2: SGHVS, FQNEAQ.

The chain links TRBV7-9 to TRBJ2-5, with D possibly called TRBD1 or TRBD2 (5 bases each). This CDR3 is built from 12 residues. CDR1 and CDR2 from the germline V gene are SEHNR and FQNEAQ (reference sequence). The germline V and J ends were trimmed by 4 bases and 14 bases, with 17 bases remaining between them. The CDR3 region is CASSSLRDQLYF. CDR3 sequence (DNA): TGTGCCAGCAGCTCCCTCCGGGACCAGCTTTACTTC.

About this clonotype itself: The junction does not match germline at one end; this may be a read error. The V call is TRBV6-6, the J call TRBJ1-5; TRBD1 might be the D (5 bases). The CDR3 covers 17 residues. The germline CDR1 and CDR2 sequences are MNHNY and SVGAGI (reference sequence). CDR3 sequence (DNA): TGTGCGAGCAGGGAAGGCGACGCCATAGACCCCTATGGGCCCCAGCATTTT. Its translation is CASREGDAIDPYGPQHF.

As for this clonotype: A read error may account for a junction end that differs from germline. This rearrangement joins TRBV7-6 to TRBJ2-1; 7 bases are a match to TRBD2. CDR1 is SGHVS and CDR2 is FNYEAQ in the germline V gene. This CDR3 has 16 residues. The CDR3 loop reads CASSLGGGSSYNEQLF. The CDR3 DNA is TGTGCCAGCAGCTTAGGGGGGGGGAGCTCCTACAATGAGCAGTTGTTC.

In this sample, this clonotype turned up a few times. The V and J genes are TRBV7-9 and TRBJ1-1; D might be TRBD1 (5 bases). V was clipped by 2 bases and J by 8 bases, with 12 bases between them. Germline values: CDR1 SEHNR, CDR2 FQNEAQ (reference sequence). The CDR3 has 13 residues. The CDR3 loop is CASSLTRTPEAFF. In nucleotides, the CDR3 is TGTGCCAGCAGCTTAACACGGACACCCGAAGCTTTCTTT.

This clonotype was counted only a few times. The V and J genes are TRBV29-1 and TRBJ2-1; TRBD2 matches 9 bases. The CDR3 extends over 14 amino acids. Trimming cost V 3 bases and J 6 bases; bases outside gene matches: 6. Germline CDR1 and CDR2: SQVTM and ANQGSEA. Here the CDR3 DNA reads TGCAGCGTTGAGGGGACTAGCCAGGGCAATGAGCAGTTCTTC. It yields the protein CSVEGTSQGNEQFF.

The rearrangement links TRBV2 to TRBJ2-1; D might be TRBD1 (6 bases). Between the trimmed V and J ends, which lost 10 bases and 8 bases, there was a span of 12 bases. The CDR3 runs to 11 residues. Germline V gene lookup returns CDR1 SNHLY and CDR2 FYNNEI. CDR3 coding DNA: TGTGCCAATCCCGAGGGGGATGAGCAGTTCTTC. It encodes CANPEGDEQFF.

The chain has TRBV10-2 and TRBJ1-4; D ambiguous. CDR1 is WSHSY, CDR2 SAAADI, per germline. Trimming removed 3 bases at V and 2 bases at J, with 7 bases between. The CDR3 extends over 14 amino acids. The CDR3 bases are TGCGCCAGCAGTGAAAAGGCTACTAATGAAAAACTGTTTTTT. Amino acids: CASSEKATNEKLFF.

This clonotype was counted a few times. This chain's CDR3 is CSARGGEWTEAFF. CDR3 nucleotides: TGCAGTGCTAGAGGAGGGGAATGGACTGAAGCTTTCTTT. This chain joins TRBV20-1 and TRBJ1-1; weak D call: TRBD1 (5 bases). The V end lost 1 base, the J end lost 5 bases, and 11 bases lay between the germline ends. The CDR3 spans 13 residues. Germline V gives CDR1 DFQATT, CDR2 SNEGSKA (reference sequence).

The chain has TRBV27 and TRBJ2-3, with D perhaps TRBD1 (5 bases). Trimming pared 6 bases from V and 0 bases from J, leaving 7 bases between. The CDR3 has 13 residues. Germline CDR1 MNHEY, CDR2 SMNVEV (reference sequence). The CDR3 DNA is TGTGCCAGCAGAGGGGCCAGCACAGATACGCAGTATTTT. Translated, it gives CASRGASTDTQYF.